This is a list of T cell receptor beta chains from one sample in a study of post-analysis software for immune sequencing data. TCRdb itself ran the PCR reads through MiXCR, one entry per CDR3 protein. The sample contains a few hundred thousand distinct CDR3 sequences, 34% of which appear only once. The sample consisted of blood. These receptors came from a girl aged 2-17 years with multiple sclerosis. CDR3s include the opening cysteine and the closing phenylalanine or tryptophan. Each record gives: CDR3 protein, CDR3 DNA, V gene, clone size, J gene, D gene. D genes are given only for firm matches. The size field is filled for only some rows; it gives once, few, many or a size class.

CASRSPNTEAFF	TGTGCCAGCAGGTCCCCGAACACTGAAGCTTTCTTT	TRBV2	few	TRBJ1-1	.
CASSQVELAKNIQYF	TGTGCCAGCTCTCAGGTGGAACTAGCCAAAAACATTCAGTACTTC	TRBV6-1	.	TRBJ2-4	.
CASTPTGVDTEAFF	TGTGCCAGCACCCCGACGGGGGTCGACACTGAAGCTTTCTTT	TRBV12-3/TRBV12-4	.	TRBJ1-1	.
CASSLDLTGGAGNQPQHF	TGTGCCAGCAGCTTAGATCTAACAGGGGGCGCGGGCAATCAGCCCCAGCATTTT	TRBV7-9	.	TRBJ1-5	TRBD1
CASSQDVGLYNEQFF	TGCGCCAGCAGCCAAGACGTGGGGTTATACAATGAGCAGTTCTTC	TRBV4-1	.	TRBJ2-1	.
CACSRWGRNTEAFF	TGTGCCTGCAGCCGATGGGGGCGGAACACTGAAGCTTTCTTT	TRBV7-2	.	TRBJ1-1	.
CASSLGGTECTEAFF	TGCGCCAGCAGCTTGGGTGGGACAGAATGCACTGAAGCTTTCTTT	TRBV5-1	.	TRBJ1-1	TRBD1
CASTGTMQETQYF	TGTGCCAGCACTGGGACTATGCAAGAGACCCAGTACTTC	TRBV6-1	.	TRBJ2-5	TRBD2
CASSFIEAGGLNYEQYF	TGTGCCAGCAGCTTCATAGAGGCGGGGGGCCTTAACTACGAGCAGTACTTC	TRBV5-5	.	TRBJ2-7	TRBD2
CASSSDGGGGSYNEQFF	TGTGCCAGCAGCTCGGACGGTGGGGGAGGCTCCTACAATGAGCAGTTCTTC	TRBV6-5	few	TRBJ2-1	.
CASSQAGVSQETQYF	TGCGCCAGCAGCCAAGCTGGGGTTTCACAAGAGACCCAGTACTTC	TRBV4-1	many	TRBJ2-5	.
CASSSGDRPYYGYTF	TGTGCCAGCAGCTCCGGGGACAGGCCTTACTATGGCTACACCTTC	TRBV11-2	.	TRBJ1-2	TRBD1
CASSSRDINQPQHF	TGTGCCAGCAGCAGCCGGGACATAAATCAGCCCCAGCATTTT	TRBV7-9	once	TRBJ1-5	.
CASSYRTSGVSNEQFF	TGTGCCAGCAGCTACCGGACTAGCGGGGTATCAAATGAGCAGTTCTTC	TRBV7-2	once	TRBJ2-1	TRBD2
CSARGTSEGYNEQFF	TGCAGTGCTAGGGGGACTAGCGAAGGCTACAATGAGCAGTTCTTC	TRBV20-1	few	TRBJ2-1	TRBD2
CASSYSVWEQYF	TGTGCCAGCAGTTACTCAGTTTGGGAGCAGTACTTC	TRBV6-2/TRBV6-3	few	TRBJ2-5	.
CASSVGGDEQFF	TGTGCCAGCAGCGTAGGGGGGGATGAGCAGTTCTTC	TRBV9	.	TRBJ2-1	.
CASGGGHNYNEQFF	TGTGCCAGCGGGGGGGGCCACAACTACAATGAGCAGTTCTTC	TRBV7-9	few	TRBJ2-1	.
CASSSTGPSYEQYF	TGTGCCAGCAGCTCAACAGGGCCGTCCTACGAGCAGTACTTC	TRBV7-9	.	TRBJ2-7	.
CASGSSRGEQYF	TGTGCCAGCGGTAGTAGTAGGGGTGAGCAGTACTTC	TRBV7-2	.	TRBJ2-5	.
CASSHLGQHNEQFF	TGTGCCAGCAGCCACTTAGGACAGCACAATGAGCAGTTCTTC	TRBV3-1	.	TRBJ2-1	.
CASSLSAFLSGTGSDTQYF	TGTGCCAGCAGTTTATCAGCATTCCTATCCGGGACAGGGTCAGATACGCAGTATTTT	TRBV27	.	TRBJ2-3	TRBD1
CASSPPGANVLTF	TGTGCCAGCAGTCCCCCTGGGGCCAACGTCCTGACTTTC	TRBV7-3	many	TRBJ2-6	.
CASSLFQGGTDTQYF	TGTGCCAGCAGCTTGTTCCAGGGAGGCACAGATACGCAGTATTTT	TRBV5-6	.	TRBJ2-3	.
CSARGVGEQYF	TGCAGTGCTAGGGGGGTGGGCGAGCAGTACTTC	TRBV20-1	.	TRBJ2-7	.
CASSHRGHKNEQFF	TGCGCCAGCAGTCACAGGGGGCATAAGAATGAGCAGTTCTTC	TRBV10-2	few	TRBJ2-1	TRBD1
CASSPGPLRVLTF	TGTGCCAGCAGCCCAGGCCCGCTCCGAGTCCTGACTTTC	TRBV3-1	once	TRBJ2-6	.
CASSRGDRGNTEAFF	TGTGCCAGCAGTAGGGGGGACAGGGGGAACACTGAAGCTTTCTTT	TRBV2	once	TRBJ1-1	TRBD1
CASSLMGAGEAFF	TGTGCCAGCAGCTTGATGGGGGCGGGAGAAGCTTTCTTT	TRBV5-6	.	TRBJ1-1	.
CASSVLPSQETQFF	TGTGCCAGCAGCGTCTTGCCTTCCCAAGAGACCCAGTTCTTC	TRBV9	.	TRBJ2-1	.
CASSFLGVGEQYF	TGTGCCAGCAGTTTTCTCGGGGTAGGCGAGCAGTACTTC	TRBV6-1	few	TRBJ2-7	.
CASSLDAGGTDTQYF	TGCGCCAGCAGCTTGGACGCGGGGGGCACAGATACGCAGTATTTT	TRBV5-1	many	TRBJ2-3	TRBD2
CASGVPTPETQYF	TGTGCCAGCGGAGTACCCACCCCAGAGACCCAGTACTTC	TRBV28	few	TRBJ2-5	.
CSVYNPGGINEQFF	TGCAGCGTTTATAATCCAGGGGGCATTAATGAGCAGTTCTTC	TRBV29-1	few	TRBJ2-1	TRBD1
CASSYLDRGGLNYGYTF	TGTGCCAGCAGCTACCTGGACAGGGGAGGGCTTAACTATGGCTACACCTTC	TRBV6-6	.	TRBJ1-2	TRBD1
CASSVRGSGGDTQYF	TGTGCCAGCAGCGTCCGGGGAAGCGGTGGGGATACGCAGTATTTT	TRBV7-8	.	TRBJ2-3	.